This T cell receptor beta chain comes out of a study of human T cells and chemical hapten exposure. Study context: Minor pooled library volume differences mainly drove per-sample TCR yield variation.

Individual cDNA molecules in this library carried unique molecular identifiers. Original analysis: Samples contained a median of about 96,000 TCRs, with a range of 23,224 to 690,600. One entry per CDR3 protein results from TCRdb running MiXCR on the reads. The V and J calls, along with clone size, are taken from TCRdb and not from the paper's own processing. The sample consists of 95,000 to 150,000 distinct CDR3 sequences, more than 8.5% of them appearing once. This clonotype was picked up many times. Its target is unknown. The CDR3 spans 15 residues. Trimming took off 6 bases at V and 5 bases at J, with 14 bases between the two ends. Germline V CDR1 and CDR2: LNHDA, SQIVND (reference sequence). Broader study findings: DPC sensitization produced no change in TCRs with frequency above 1 in 1000.

Total RNA was isolated from unfractionated whole blood. This TCR came from a human donor in good health. Some clones in this sample may be carry-over from other donors' samples. Sequenced sample: whole blood. The chain recombines TRBV19 with TRBJ1-6; a possible D gene is TRBD1 (5 bases). CDR3 DNA: TGTGCCAGTAGCCCCGGGACGTCCGATAATTCACCCCTCCACTTT. Translating it yields CASSPGTSDNSPLHF. Using reference TRBV19 and TRBJ1-6 for the parts outside the CDR3, the full variable domain is DGGITQSPKYLFRKEGQNVTLSCEQNLNHDAMYWYRQDPGQGLRLIYYSQIVNDFQKGDIAEGYSVSREKKESFPLTVTSAQKNPTAFYLCASSPGTSDNSPLHFGNGTRLTVT.